This T cell receptor (beta chain) was documented in a study of healthy donors' naive CD4 and CD8 T cells (dated by TCRdb to 2013 to 2016). Regarding the study in general: The donors were selected to cover three age groups of six people each (20-25, 40-50 and 60-70 years), had a mean age of about 47, and were half female. For TCR alpha, a new primer set covering all functional IMGT alpha gene variants was designed, and the rest of the protocol matched the beta-chain workflow. To check how TCR variation relates to lineage commitment, the researchers sequenced rearranged TCR alpha and beta chains taken from naive CD4+ and CD8+ T cells. The peripheral blood mononuclear cells came from fewer than 20 individuals who were healthy and unrelated. The donors were HLA-typed by sequencing at HLA-A, -B, -C, -DRB1, -DQB1 and -DPB1, using the SBTexcellerator protocol, an ABI3130xl analyzer and SBTengine software. Overall study outcomes, separate from this receptor: In both chains, CD4+ lineage was linked to a positively charged CDR3, whereas CD8+ lineage was linked to a negatively charged CDR3. Roughly an eighth of the variance in CD4/CD8 propensity appeared to be explained jointly by V genes, J genes and CDR3 charge, in a largely additive manner. Possible repertoire bias from homeostatic proliferation of naive T cells was not directly addressed. Reportedly, most V and J gene segments showed bias between naive CD4+ and CD8+ cells, and this bias held consistently across donors regardless of HLA genotype. Alpha and beta chains were sequenced in bulk and could not be paired, so combined chain effects were not evaluated.

This clonotype was counted a few times. No antigen is known for it. Base quality data are lacking; no much larger clone is found one base away. The germline V gene supplies CDR1 SQVTM and CDR2 ANQGSEA. The trim is 3 bases for V and 0 bases for J, with a gap of 10 bases between the germline ends. The CDR3 goes from the cysteine to the phenylalanine over 14 residues. Only the CDR3 portion is preserved as DNA: 42 bases, with reading frame beginning at the first base. Cells with a CD4+CD8-CD45RO-CD45RA+ profile were isolated by FACS and defined as naive CD4+ T cells, and those with a CD8+CD4-CD45RA+CD27bright profile were defined as naive CD8+ T cells. Antibodies against CD4 (RPA-T4), CD8 (SK1), CD27 (O323), CD45RA (HI100) and CD45RO (UCHL1) were used for sorting. Sequencing took place on a 454 GS FLX Titanium. A previously published linear amplification protocol was used to build the TCR libraries, starting from 400 to 500 ng of total RNA. The Roche/454 Genome Sequencer with Titanium chemistry was used for sequencing. Processing in the source paper ran as follows. From 4 to 6 of the healthy donors, a total of under 90,000 rearranged TCR alpha transcripts were sequenced. Duplicate transcripts were dropped, and unique TCR clonotypes were identified by the CDR3 junction according to IMGT nomenclature. In R 2.13.0, logistic regression modeled CD4 versus CD8 status on V and J genes, adjusting for donor effects, with Bonferroni correction for multiple testing. The raw public reads went through TCRdb reprocessing: fastp at Q25, MiXCR clone calling, in-frame beta chains kept. Every CDR3 protein is listed once, alongside the most common genes and DNA of its rows. The V and J calls, along with clone size, are taken from TCRdb and not from the paper's own processing. The sample table holds 180,000 or so distinct CDR3 sequences, of which 74% were seen once. The ten largest clones add up to about 2.1% of the sample.

In this chain, TRBV29-1 is recombined with TRBJ2-3, with no reliable assignment of the D segment. The specimen sequenced was naive CD4+ and CD8+ T cells sorted from blood, pooled from several donors. Read against the paper, the sample's cell subset or site label means: FACS-sorted naive CD4+ (CD45RO-CD45RA+) and naive CD8+ (CD45RA+CD27bright) T cells. This sequence originates from a pool of human donors in good health; the sample pools cells from several healthy donors. The DNA sequence reads TGCAGCGTTGATGGAAGGTCTAGCACAGATACGCAGTATTTT. It specifies CSVDGRSSTDTQYF.